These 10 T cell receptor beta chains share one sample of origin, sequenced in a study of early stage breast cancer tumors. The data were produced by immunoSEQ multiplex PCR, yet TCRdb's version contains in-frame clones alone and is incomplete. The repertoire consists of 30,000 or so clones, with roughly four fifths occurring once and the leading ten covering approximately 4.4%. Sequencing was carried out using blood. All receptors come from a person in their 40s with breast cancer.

CDR3 nucleotide sequence: TGTGCCAGCAGTTTGCAGGATGAAAAACTGTTTTTT. It yields the protein CASSLQDEKLFF. This sequence joins TRBV28 and TRBJ1-4, with unresolved D. The CDR3 loop spans 12 amino acids. V was cut by 3 bases and J by 6 bases, with 5 bases left in between. Germline V gives CDR1 MDHEN, CDR2 SYDVKM.

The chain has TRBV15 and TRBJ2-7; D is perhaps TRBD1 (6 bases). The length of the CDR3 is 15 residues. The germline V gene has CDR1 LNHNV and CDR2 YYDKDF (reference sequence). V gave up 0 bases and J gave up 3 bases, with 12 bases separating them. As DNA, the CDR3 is TGTGCCACCAGCAGAGACCGAACCAGGGGCTACGAGCAGTACTTC. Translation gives CATSRDRTRGYEQYF.

The CDR3 loop is CASSQMGHEQYF. DNA of the CDR3: TGTGCCAGCAGCCAAATGGGACACGAGCAGTACTTC. The chain joins TRBV14 to TRBJ2-7; the D call may be TRBD1 or TRBD2 (5 bases each). Germline CDR1 SGHDN, CDR2 FVKESK. This CDR3 is built from 12 residues. Trimming took 2 bases from V and 5 from J, leaving 7 bases between them.

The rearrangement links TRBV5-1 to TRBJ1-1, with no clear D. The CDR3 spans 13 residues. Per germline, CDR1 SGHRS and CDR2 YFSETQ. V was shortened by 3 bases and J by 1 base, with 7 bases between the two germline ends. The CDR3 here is CASSSPGNTEAFF. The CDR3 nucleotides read TGCGCCAGCAGCTCCCCGGGGAACACTGAAGCTTTCTTT.

This CDR3 is CASSPPSLYEQYF. The CDR3 region has the DNA TGTGCCAGCTCACCACCGAGTCTCTACGAGCAGTACTTC. The V and J genes are TRBV18 and TRBJ2-7, with D unresolved. V lost 0 bases and J lost 3, with 6 bases in between. CDR3 length equals 13 residues. CDR1 and CDR2 from the germline V gene are KGHSH and LQKENI.

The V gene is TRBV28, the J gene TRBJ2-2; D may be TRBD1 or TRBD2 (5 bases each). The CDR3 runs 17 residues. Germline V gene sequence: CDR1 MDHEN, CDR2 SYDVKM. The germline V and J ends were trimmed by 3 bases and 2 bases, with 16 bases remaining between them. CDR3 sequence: CASSFWIGTVNTGELFF. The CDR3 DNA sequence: TGTGCCAGCAGTTTTTGGATCGGGACGGTAAACACCGGGGAGCTGTTTTTT.

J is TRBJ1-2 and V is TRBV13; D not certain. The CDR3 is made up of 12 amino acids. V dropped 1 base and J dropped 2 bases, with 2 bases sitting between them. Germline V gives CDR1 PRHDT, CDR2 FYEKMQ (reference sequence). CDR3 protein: CASSLANYGYTF. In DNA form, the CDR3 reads TGTGCCAGCAGCTTAGCCAACTATGGCTACACCTTC. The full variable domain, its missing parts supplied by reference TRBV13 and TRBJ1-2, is AAGVIQSPRHLIKEKRETATLKCYPIPRHDTVYWYQQGPGQDPQFLISFYEKMQSDKGSIPDRFSAQQFSDYHSELNMSSLELGDSALYFCASSLANYGYTFGSGTRLTVV.

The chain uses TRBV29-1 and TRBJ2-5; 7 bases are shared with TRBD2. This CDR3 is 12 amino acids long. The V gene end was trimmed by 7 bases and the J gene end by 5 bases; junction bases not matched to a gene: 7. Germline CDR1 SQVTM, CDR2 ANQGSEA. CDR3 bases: TGCAGCGCGGGGGGAGTTAGGGAGACCCAGTACTTC. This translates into CSAGGVRETQYF.

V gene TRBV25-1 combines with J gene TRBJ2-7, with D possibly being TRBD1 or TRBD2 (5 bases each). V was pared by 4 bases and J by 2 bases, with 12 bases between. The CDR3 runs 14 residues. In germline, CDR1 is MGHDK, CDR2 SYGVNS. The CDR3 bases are TGTGCCAGCAGTGGCAACCGGGGACCCTACGAGCAGTACTTC. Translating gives CASSGNRGPYEQYF.

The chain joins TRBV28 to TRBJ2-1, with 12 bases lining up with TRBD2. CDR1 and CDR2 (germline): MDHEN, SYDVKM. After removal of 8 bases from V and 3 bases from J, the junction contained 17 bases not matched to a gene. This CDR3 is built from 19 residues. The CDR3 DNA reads TGTGCCAGCCATACGCACCGACTAGCGGGAGAAAGGGGCTACAATGAGCAGTTCTTC. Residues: CASHTHRLAGERGYNEQFF.